The source of this T cell receptor (beta chain) is a study of response to subunit inactivated influenza vaccine. Study-level points and caveats: The authors proposed limited new T cell recruitment per seasonal influenza vaccination.

Germline assignment: CDR1 MDHEN and CDR2 SYDVKM. The CDR3 sequence is 16 residues long. Deletions cut 3 bases from V and 3 bases from J, with 15 bases between. As regards this clonotype: Antigen specificity is unknown.

TCRdb called the RT-PCR reads again in MiXCR, with one record for every CDR3 protein. The table includes a few hundred thousand distinct CDR3 sequences, 14% detected once. The clonotype originates from a man aged 45-65 years who received an inactivated influenza vaccine. The sequencing here drew on PBMCs from blood, taken approximately 12 days after vaccination. V usage is TRBV28 and J usage is TRBJ2-1; no clear D gene. CDR3 nucleotides: TGTGCCAGCAGTTTCGAACTTTCGTTTGACTACAATGAGCAGTTCTTC. Its protein is CASSFELSFDYNEQFF.